A selection of T cell receptor beta chains follows, all from one sample in a study of multiple sclerosis patients with progressive multifocal leukoencephalopathy. The method was immunoSEQ multiplex PCR; TCRdb's version includes in-frame clones alone and lacks a portion of them. In the table there are some 30,000 clones, about 88% of which are singletons. Sequencing input: PBMCs. The source is a human donor with multiple sclerosis. Both conserved end residues are trimmed from each CDR3. A row's size may be missing; if present it is once, few, many or a size class.

clone size | J gene | V gene | CDR3 protein
NA | TRBJ2-1 | TRBV9 | ASSVTGAPREQF
NA | TRBJ1-1 | TRBV5-4 | ASSYKQGGDTEAF
NA | TRBJ1-2 | TRBV5-8 | ASSYRTGRFVGYT
NA | TRBJ2-2 | TRBV28 | ASSLSGLHINTGELF
NA | TRBJ1-2 | TRBV2 | ASSASRQGLDGYT
NA | TRBJ2-7 | TRBV14 | ASSQVAGAYEQY
NA | TRBJ1-2 | TRBV2 | ASSESYRDGYT
NA | TRBJ1-6 | TRBV19 | ASRVGGVQDSPLH
NA | NA | TRBV7-9 | ASSFRQGRFNEQF
NA | TRBJ2-7 | TRBV2 | ASGKLGFLPTSFGPHYEQY
few | TRBJ1-2 | TRBV5-1 | ASEPGTGYYGYT
NA | TRBJ1-1 | TRBV18 | ASSQQGDTEAF
NA | TRBJ1-2 | TRBV5-3 | ARSSRGGQGNGYT
NA | TRBJ2-7 | TRBV28 | ASSVGTDLYEQY
NA | TRBJ2-5 | TRBV7-6 | ASSLRASGGQETQY
NA | TRBJ1-1 | TRBV28 | ASSLVTTGQGVTNTEAF
NA | TRBJ2-7 | TRBV19 | ASSQKVDGHYEQY
NA | TRBJ1-4 | TRBV29-1 | SVAGTDNEKLF
few | TRBJ2-1 | TRBV6-4 | ASSDAGGPVNEQF
NA | TRBJ1-5 | TRBV7-2 | ASSRTGVVYQPQH
NA | TRBJ2-5 | TRBV6-6 | ASSLKETQY
NA | TRBJ2-3 | TRBV28 | ASSLQWGNTDTQY
NA | TRBJ1-2 | TRBV7-9 | ASRAASTAPKNYGYT
few | TRBJ1-4 | TRBV2 | ASTPQGATNEKLF
NA | TRBJ1-1 | TRBV7-9 | ASSLEDRGDTEAF
NA | TRBJ2-6 | TRBV28 | ASNGQVRVSGANVLT
NA | TRBJ1-1 | TRBV18 | ASSPGQVNTEAF
NA | TRBJ1-2 | TRBV28 | ASSLWSNGDGYT
NA | TRBJ1-2 | TRBV29-1 | SVGADSNYGYT
NA | NA | TRBV5-6 | ASSGQHYEQY
once | TRBJ1-2 | TRBV27 | ASSFTSTGLYGYT
few | TRBJ2-3 | TRBV6-1 | ASQARDTQY
NA | TRBJ2-3 | TRBV13 | ASSFPGEDTDTQY
NA | TRBJ2-7 | TRBV4-2 | ASSQDLEYYEQY
NA | TRBJ2-6 | TRBV28 | ASSLPQDSSGANVLT
NA | TRBJ2-6 | TRBV6-1 | ASSDFSAGANVLT
NA | TRBJ2-6 | TRBV5-4 | ASSQDKGSGANVLT
NA | TRBJ1-1 | TRBV20-1 | SASLNTEAF
NA | TRBJ1-5 | TRBV7-8 | ASSRPSGQGNQPQH
NA | TRBJ2-1 | TRBV19 | ASRITSGGGNEQF
NA | TRBJ2-3 | TRBV19 | ASSITPLRASPATDTQY
NA | TRBJ1-1 | TRBV19 | ASRSDMVSEAF
NA | TRBJ1-2 | TRBV19 | ASTLDSLLSYGYT
NA | TRBJ1-6 | TRBV5-4 | ASSFEQSPLH
NA | TRBJ2-7 | TRBV15 | ATSRDLPRGYEQY
NA | TRBJ1-1 | TRBV5-4 | ASSQPQTMNTEAF
NA | TRBJ1-1 | TRBV4-3 | ASSQTGTEAF